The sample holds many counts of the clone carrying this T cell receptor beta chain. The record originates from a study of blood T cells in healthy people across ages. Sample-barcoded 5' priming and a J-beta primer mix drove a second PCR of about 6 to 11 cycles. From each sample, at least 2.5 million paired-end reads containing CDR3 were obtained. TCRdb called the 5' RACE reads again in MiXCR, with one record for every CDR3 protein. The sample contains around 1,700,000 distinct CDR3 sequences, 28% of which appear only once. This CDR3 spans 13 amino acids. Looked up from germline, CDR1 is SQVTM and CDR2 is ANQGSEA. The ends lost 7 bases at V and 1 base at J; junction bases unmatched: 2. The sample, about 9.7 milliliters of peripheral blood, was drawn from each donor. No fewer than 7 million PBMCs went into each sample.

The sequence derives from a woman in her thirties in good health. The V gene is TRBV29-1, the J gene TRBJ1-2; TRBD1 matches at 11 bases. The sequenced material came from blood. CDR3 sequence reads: CSGDRGVNYGYTF. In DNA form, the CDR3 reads TGCAGCGGGGACAGGGGGGTTAACTATGGCTACACCTTC.